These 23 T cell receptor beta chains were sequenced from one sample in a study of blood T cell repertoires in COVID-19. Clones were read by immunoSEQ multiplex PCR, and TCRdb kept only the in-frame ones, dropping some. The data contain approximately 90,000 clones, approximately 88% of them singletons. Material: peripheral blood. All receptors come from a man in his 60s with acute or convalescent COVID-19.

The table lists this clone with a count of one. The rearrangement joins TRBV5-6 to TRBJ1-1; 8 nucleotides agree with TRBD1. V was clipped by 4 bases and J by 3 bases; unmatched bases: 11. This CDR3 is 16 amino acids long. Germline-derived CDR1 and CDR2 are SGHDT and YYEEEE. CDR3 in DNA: TGTGCCAGCAGCCGACCCACTAGGGACAGGTACACTGAAGCTTTCTTT. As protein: CASSRPTRDRYTEAFF.

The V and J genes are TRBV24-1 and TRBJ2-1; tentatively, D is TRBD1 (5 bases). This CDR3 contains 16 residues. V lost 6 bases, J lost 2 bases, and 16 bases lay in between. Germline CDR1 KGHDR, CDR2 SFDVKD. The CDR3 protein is CATSPKAGLTYNEQFF. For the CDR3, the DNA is TGTGCCACCAGTCCTAAGGCAGGGTTGACCTACAATGAGCAGTTCTTC.

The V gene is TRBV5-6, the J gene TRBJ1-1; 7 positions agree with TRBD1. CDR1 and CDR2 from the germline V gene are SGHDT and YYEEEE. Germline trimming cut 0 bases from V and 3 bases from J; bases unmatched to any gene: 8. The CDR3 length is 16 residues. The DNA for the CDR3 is TGTGCCAGCAGCTTGGAGGGGGCCGTGAGGTACACTGAAGCTTTCTTT. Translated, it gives CASSLEGAVRYTEAFF.

The CDR3 DNA reads as TGTGCCAGCAGGCTAGGGGGGGAGAACACTGAAGCTTTCTTT. Its translation is CASRLGGENTEAFF. The chain has TRBV2 and TRBJ1-1, with D possibly TRBD1 on 6 matching bases. V lost 6 bases and J 1 base, leaving 12 bases between the germline ends. Per germline, CDR1 SNHLY and CDR2 FYNNEI. This CDR3 region has 14 residues.

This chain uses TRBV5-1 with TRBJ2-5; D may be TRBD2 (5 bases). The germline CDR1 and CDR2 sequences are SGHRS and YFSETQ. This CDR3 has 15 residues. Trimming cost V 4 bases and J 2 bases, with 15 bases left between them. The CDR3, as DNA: TGCGCCAGCAGCCAAAATGGAGGAAAACAAGAGACCCAGTACTTC. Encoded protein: CASSQNGGKQETQYF.

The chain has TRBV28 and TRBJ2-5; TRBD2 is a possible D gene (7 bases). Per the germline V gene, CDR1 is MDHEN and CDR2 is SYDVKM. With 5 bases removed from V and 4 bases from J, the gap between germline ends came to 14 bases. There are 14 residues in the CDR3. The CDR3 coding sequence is TGTGCCAGCAGTGGATGGGCGGGGGCAGAGACCCAGTACTTC. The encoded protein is CASSGWAGAETQYF. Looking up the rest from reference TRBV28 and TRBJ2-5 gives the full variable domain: DVKVTQSSRYLVKRTGEKVFLECVQDMDHENMFWYRQDPGLGLRLIYFSYDVKMKEKGDIPEGYSVSREKKERFSLILESASTNQTSMYLCASSGWAGAETQYFGPGTRLLVL.

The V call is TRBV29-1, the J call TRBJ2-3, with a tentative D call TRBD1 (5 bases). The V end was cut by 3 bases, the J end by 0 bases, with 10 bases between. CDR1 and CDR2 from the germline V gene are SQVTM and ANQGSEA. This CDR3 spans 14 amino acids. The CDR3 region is CSVEQGTSTDTQYF. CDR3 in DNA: TGCAGCGTTGAGCAGGGCACTAGCACAGATACGCAGTATTTT.

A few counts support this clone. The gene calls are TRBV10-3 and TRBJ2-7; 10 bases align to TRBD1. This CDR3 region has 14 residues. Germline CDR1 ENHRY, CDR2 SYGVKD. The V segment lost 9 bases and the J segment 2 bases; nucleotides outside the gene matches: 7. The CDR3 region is CAITGTGVPYEQYF. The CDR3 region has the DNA TGTGCCATAACCGGGACAGGGGTCCCCTACGAGCAGTACTTC.

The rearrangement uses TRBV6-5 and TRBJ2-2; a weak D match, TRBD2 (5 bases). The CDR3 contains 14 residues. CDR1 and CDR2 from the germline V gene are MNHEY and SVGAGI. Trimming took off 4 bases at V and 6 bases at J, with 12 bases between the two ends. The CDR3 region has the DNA TGTGCCAGCAGTTTCGTTTTGGGAGCCGGGGAGCTGTTTTTT. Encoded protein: CASSFVLGAGELFF.

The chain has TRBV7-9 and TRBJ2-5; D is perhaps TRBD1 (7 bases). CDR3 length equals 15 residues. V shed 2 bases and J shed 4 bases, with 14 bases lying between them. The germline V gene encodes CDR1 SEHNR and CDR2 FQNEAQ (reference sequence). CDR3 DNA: TGTGCCAGCAGCTTACTGGGGCAGGGGGGAGAGACCCAGTACTTC. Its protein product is CASSLLGQGGETQYF.

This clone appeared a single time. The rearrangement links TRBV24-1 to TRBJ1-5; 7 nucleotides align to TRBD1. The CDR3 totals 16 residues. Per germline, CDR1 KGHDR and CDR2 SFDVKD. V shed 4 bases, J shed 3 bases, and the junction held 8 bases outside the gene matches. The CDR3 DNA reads TGTGCCACCAGTGACCCCCCCACAGGGGACAATCAGCCCCAGCATTTT. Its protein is CATSDPPTGDNQPQHF.

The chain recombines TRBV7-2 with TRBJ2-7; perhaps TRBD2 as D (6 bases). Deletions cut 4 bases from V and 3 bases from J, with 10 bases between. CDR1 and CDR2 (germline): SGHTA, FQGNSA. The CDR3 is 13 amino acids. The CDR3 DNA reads TGTGCCAGCAGCTGGGACGGGAGCTACGAGCAGTACTTC. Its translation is CASSWDGSYEQYF. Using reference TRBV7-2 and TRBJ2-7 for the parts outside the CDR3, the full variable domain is GAGVSQSPSNKVTEKGKDVELRCDPISGHTALYWYRQSLGQGLEFLIYFQGNSAPDKSGLPSDRFSAERTGGSVSTLTIQRTQQEDSAVYLCASSWDGSYEQYFGPGTRLTVT.

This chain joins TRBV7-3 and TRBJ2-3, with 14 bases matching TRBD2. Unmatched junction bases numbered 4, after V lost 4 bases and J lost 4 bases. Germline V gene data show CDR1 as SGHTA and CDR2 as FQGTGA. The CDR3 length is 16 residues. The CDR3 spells CASSSGLAGEADTQYF. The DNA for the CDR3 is TGTGCCAGCAGCTCGGGACTAGCGGGAGAGGCAGATACGCAGTATTTT.

CDR3 sequence: CASSQYRTANTGELFF. CDR3 coding DNA: TGTGCCAGCAGCCAGTACCGGACAGCGAACACCGGGGAGCTGTTTTTT. The J gene is TRBJ2-2, the V gene TRBV3-1 (or the pseudogene TRBV3-2), with D possibly being TRBD1 (6 bases). Germline values: CDR1 LGHDT, CDR2 YNNKEL (reference sequence). CDR3 length equals 16 residues. The V end lost 3 bases, the J end lost 0 bases, and 11 bases lay between the germline ends.

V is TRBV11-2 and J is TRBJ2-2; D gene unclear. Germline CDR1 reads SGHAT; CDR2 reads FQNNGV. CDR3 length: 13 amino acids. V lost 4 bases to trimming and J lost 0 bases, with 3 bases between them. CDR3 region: CASSYTNTGELFF. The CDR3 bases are TGTGCCAGCAGCTACACGAACACCGGGGAGCTGTTTTTT.

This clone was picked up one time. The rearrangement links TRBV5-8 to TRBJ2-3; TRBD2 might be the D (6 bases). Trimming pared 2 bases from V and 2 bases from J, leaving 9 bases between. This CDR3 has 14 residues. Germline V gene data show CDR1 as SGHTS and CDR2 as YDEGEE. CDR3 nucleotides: TGTGCCAGCAGCTTCGCGGGGTCCACAGATACGCAGTATTTT. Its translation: CASSFAGSTDTQYF.

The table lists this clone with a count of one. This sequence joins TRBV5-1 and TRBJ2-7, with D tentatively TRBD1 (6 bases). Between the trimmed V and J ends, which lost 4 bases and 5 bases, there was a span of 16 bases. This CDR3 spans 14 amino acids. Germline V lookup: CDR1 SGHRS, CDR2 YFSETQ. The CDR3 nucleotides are TGCGCCAGCAGCGCCCACAGGGTTTTGAACGAGCAGTACTTC. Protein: CASSAHRVLNEQYF.

CDR3 DNA sequence: TGTGCCAGCAGCCCCGGTCGACGGGCTAGCGGGGGGGTCGTCGGTCGGCGCGCCAAAAACATTCAGTACTTC. Amino acid sequence: CASSPGRRASGGVVGRRAKNIQYF. This rearrangement joins TRBV7-8 to TRBJ2-4, with 12 bases that match TRBD2. The CDR3 consists of 24 residues. V lost 5 bases to trimming and J lost 1 base; unmatched junction nucleotides: 27. CDR1 and CDR2 (germline): SGHVS, FQNEAQ.

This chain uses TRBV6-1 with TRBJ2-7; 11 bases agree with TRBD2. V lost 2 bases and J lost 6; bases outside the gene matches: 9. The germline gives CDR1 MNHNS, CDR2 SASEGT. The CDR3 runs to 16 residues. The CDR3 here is CASSETQLAGGSEQYF. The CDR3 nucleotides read TGTGCCAGCAGTGAAACCCAGCTAGCGGGAGGATCCGAGCAGTACTTC.

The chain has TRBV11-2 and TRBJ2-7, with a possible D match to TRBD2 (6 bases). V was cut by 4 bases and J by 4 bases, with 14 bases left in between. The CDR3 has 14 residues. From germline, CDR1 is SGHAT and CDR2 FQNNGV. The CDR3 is CASSSLRRVYEQYF. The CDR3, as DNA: TGTGCCAGCAGCTCCCTCCGGAGGGTGTACGAGCAGTACTTC.

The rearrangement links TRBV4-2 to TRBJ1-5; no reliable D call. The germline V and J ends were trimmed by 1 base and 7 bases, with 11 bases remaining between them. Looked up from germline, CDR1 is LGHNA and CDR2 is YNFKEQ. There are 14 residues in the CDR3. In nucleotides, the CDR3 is TGTGCCAGCAGCCAAGTGCGGGAGTACCAGCCCCAGCATTTT. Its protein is CASSQVREYQPQHF.

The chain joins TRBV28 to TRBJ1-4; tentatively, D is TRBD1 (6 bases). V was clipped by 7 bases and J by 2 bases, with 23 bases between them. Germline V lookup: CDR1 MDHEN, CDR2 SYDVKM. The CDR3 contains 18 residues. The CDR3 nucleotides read TGTGCCAGCACAGTCCAGGGGACCCCCACCGGGACTAATGAAAAACTGTTTTTT. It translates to CASTVQGTPTGTNEKLFF.

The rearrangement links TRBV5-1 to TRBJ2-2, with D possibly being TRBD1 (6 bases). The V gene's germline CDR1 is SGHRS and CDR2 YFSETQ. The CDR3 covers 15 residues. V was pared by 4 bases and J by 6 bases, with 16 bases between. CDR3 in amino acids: CASSPEGAGAGELFF. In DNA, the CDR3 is TGCGCCAGCAGCCCGGAAGGGGCAGGGGCCGGGGAGCTGTTTTTT.